This TCR beta chain derives from a study of EBV T-cell therapy then PD-1 blockade in nasopharyngeal carcinoma. Profiled with immunoSEQ multiplex PCR; TCRdb holds only in-frame clones, not every one. This sample has about 20,000 clones, with under 90% found just once. To note about this clone: Its antigen is currently unknown.

V lost 3 bases to trimming and J lost 0 bases, with 5 bases between them. There are 13 residues in the CDR3. Germline assignment: CDR1 ENHRY and CDR2 SYGVKD. Treatment: AdE1-LMPpoly-expanded autologous EBV-specific T-cell therapy followed by anti-PD-1 nivolumab. The chain recombines TRBV10-3 with TRBJ1-2; D unresolved. The sequence derives from a middle-aged man with nasopharyngeal carcinoma. The input for sequencing was CD8+ T cells from blood, taken at day -245 from a patient whose treatment included autologous EBV-specific T cells and nivolumab. The DNA for the CDR3 is TGTGCCATCAGTGACGCCCCTAACTATGGCTACACCTTC. It translates to CAISDAPNYGYTF.